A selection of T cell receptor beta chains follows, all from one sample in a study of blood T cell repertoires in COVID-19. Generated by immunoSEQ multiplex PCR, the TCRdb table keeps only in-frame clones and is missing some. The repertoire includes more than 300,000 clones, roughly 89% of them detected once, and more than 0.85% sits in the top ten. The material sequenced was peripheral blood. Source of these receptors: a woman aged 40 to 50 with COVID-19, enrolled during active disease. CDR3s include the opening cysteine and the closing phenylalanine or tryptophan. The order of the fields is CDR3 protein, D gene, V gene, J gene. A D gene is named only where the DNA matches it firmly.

CDR3aa: CASSWNDRGYSGNTIYF; d_gene: TRBD1; v_gene: TRBV5-8; j_gene: TRBJ1-3
CDR3aa: CASSLGQAPYEQYF; d_gene: NA; v_gene: TRBV5-1; j_gene: TRBJ2-7
CDR3aa: CASSPGQGDNQPQHF; d_gene: TRBD1; v_gene: TRBV14; j_gene: TRBJ1-5
CDR3aa: CASSSTGGAGNEQFF; d_gene: TRBD1; v_gene: TRBV7-8; j_gene: TRBJ2-1
CDR3aa: CASSLARVSYEQYF; d_gene: NA; v_gene: TRBV11-2; j_gene: TRBJ2-7
CDR3aa: CATSSIEGAQREQFF; d_gene: NA; v_gene: TRBV15; j_gene: TRBJ2-1
CDR3aa: CASRQGDSPLHF; d_gene: TRBD1; v_gene: TRBV6-6; j_gene: TRBJ1-6
CDR3aa: CASSYGLDRLNTEAFF; d_gene: NA; v_gene: TRBV6-2/TRBV6-3; j_gene: TRBJ1-1
CDR3aa: CSVAGGDAYEQYF; d_gene: NA; v_gene: TRBV29-1; j_gene: TRBJ2-7
CDR3aa: CASSQIQGVYNEQFF; d_gene: TRBD1; v_gene: TRBV28; j_gene: TRBJ2-1
CDR3aa: CASSKTGRHEKLFF; d_gene: TRBD1; v_gene: TRBV5-1; j_gene: TRBJ1-4
CDR3aa: CASSQQAFQETQYF; d_gene: NA; v_gene: TRBV3-1/TRBV3-2; j_gene: TRBJ2-5
CDR3aa: CASSGRNTEAFF; d_gene: NA; v_gene: TRBV19; j_gene: TRBJ1-1
CDR3aa: CSVARTGTTQETQYF; d_gene: TRBD1; v_gene: TRBV29-1; j_gene: TRBJ2-5
CDR3aa: CASSASSGRANTQYF; d_gene: TRBD2; v_gene: TRBV7-3; j_gene: TRBJ2-3
CDR3aa: CASSPGGGGIRNTEAFF; d_gene: NA; v_gene: TRBV5-4; j_gene: TRBJ1-1
CDR3aa: CASSRGTGLGYTF; d_gene: TRBD1; v_gene: TRBV12-3/TRBV12-4; j_gene: TRBJ1-2
CDR3aa: CASSFAPGSNYGYTF; d_gene: NA; v_gene: TRBV28; j_gene: TRBJ1-2
CDR3aa: CASSQGLAGAEEQYF; d_gene: TRBD2; v_gene: TRBV4-1; j_gene: TRBJ2-7